This TCR beta chain was found in a study of blood T cell repertoires in COVID-19. Background on the study: The United States, Italy and Spain supplied acute and convalescent COVID-19 samples. PBMCs, B-cell-depleted T cells, or T cells provided the cDNA or gDNA that made up the material.

Authors' methods: How many nucleated cells were present was estimated from reference gene primer amplification. TCRdb keeps only in-frame clones here, not all; method: immunoSEQ multiplex PCR. Clone size and the V and J calls come from that table; the DNA yielded D and trimming. The repertoire holds some 250,000 clones, with more than 75% as singletons. Trimming removed 4 bases from V and 9 bases from J; junction bases left unmatched: 7. In germline, CDR1 is MNHEY, CDR2 SVGAGI. The CDR3 runs 16 residues. The chain has TRBV6-5 and TRBJ2-1; 15 bases are a match to TRBD2. The sequence derives from a woman in her seventies with active or convalescent COVID-19. The sample was peripheral blood. CDR3 bases: TGTGCCAGCAGTTTGAGGACTAGCGGGGGGGCCAGTGAGCAGTTCTTC. Translated: CASSLRTSGGASEQFF.